The 14 T cell receptor beta chains below come from one sample, sequenced in a study of beta chain features in type 1 diabetes. The sequenced template was cDNA made from the entire isolated RNA. Here immunoSEQ multiplex PCR was the method, and the copy in TCRdb shows in-frame clones only, minus some. The sample includes 350,000 to 400,000 clones, approximately 15% of them seen just once. The sequenced sample consisted of naive CD4+ T cells from blood. The receptor source for this set is a woman aged 18-29 years in good health.

In this sample, this clone turned up a few times. This chain joins TRBV27 and TRBJ2-3; 8 nucleotides agree with TRBD2. The CDR3 contains 15 residues. CDR1 and CDR2 (germline): MNHEY, SMNVEV (reference sequence). With 1 base clipped from V and 3 bases from J, the junction kept 3 bases outside the gene matches. The CDR3 protein is CASSLWASGTDTQYF. The CDR3 DNA follows: TGTGCCAGCAGTTTATGGGCTAGCGGGACAGATACGCAGTATTTT.

The CDR3: CASSEPSEKQYF. CDR3 coding DNA: TGTGCCAGCAGTGAGCCTAGCGAAAAGCAGTACTTC. This rearrangement joins TRBV25-1 to TRBJ2-7, with D perhaps TRBD2 (6 bases). The CDR3 runs 12 residues. Trimming removed 3 bases at V and 8 bases at J, with 11 bases between. Looked up from germline, CDR1 is MGHDK and CDR2 is SYGVNS.

This sequence joins TRBV29-1 and TRBJ2-3; 9 bases align to TRBD2. The germline V gene has CDR1 SQVTM and CDR2 ANQGSEA. The CDR3 runs to 16 residues. V was pared by 7 bases and J by 4 bases, with 15 bases of the junction left unmatched. CDR3 loop: CSGERVAGDKADTQYF. CDR3 nucleotides: TGCAGCGGTGAGCGCGTAGCGGGAGATAAGGCAGATACGCAGTATTTT.

The chain uses TRBV19 and TRBJ1-4, with D maybe TRBD1 (6 bases). This CDR3 contains 14 residues. Germline loops: CDR1 LNHDA, CDR2 SQIVND (reference sequence). Trimming shortened V by 3 bases and J by 2 bases, and 7 bases separated the two germline ends. Written as DNA, the CDR3 is TGTGCCAGTAGTATCGGACAGACTAATGAAAAACTGTTTTTT. Encoded protein: CASSIGQTNEKLFF.

This clone has only a few counts. The V and J genes are TRBV2 and TRBJ2-7; a possible D gene is TRBD2 (5 bases). The V end lost 4 bases, the J end lost 2 bases, and 12 bases lay between the germline ends. This CDR3 spans 14 amino acids. Germline V gene data show CDR1 as SNHLY and CDR2 as FYNNEI. CDR3 amino acids: CASSVGRATYEQYF. The CDR3 region has the DNA TGTGCCAGCAGTGTCGGGCGGGCGACCTACGAGCAGTACTTC.

This rearrangement joins TRBV28 to TRBJ2-7, with TRBD1 as a possible D gene (5 bases). The V end lost 3 bases, the J end lost 3 bases, and 12 bases lay between the germline ends. The CDR3 spans 14 residues. Germline assignment: CDR1 MDHEN and CDR2 SYDVKM. The CDR3 DNA is TGTGCCAGCAGTTTTCGACAGAACCGCTACGAGCAGTACTTC. Residues: CASSFRQNRYEQYF.

This clone was seen a few times. This sequence joins TRBV30 and TRBJ2-4; 11 bases map to TRBD2. CDR3 length equals 13 residues. Germline V gives CDR1 GTSNPN, CDR2 SVGIG (reference sequence). Unmatched junction bases numbered 8, after V lost 8 bases and J lost 8 bases. The CDR3 sequence is CAGELAGEYIQYF. The CDR3 coding sequence is TGTGCCGGAGAACTAGCGGGAGAATACATTCAGTACTTC.

Only a few counts were recorded for this clone. This chain uses TRBV4-1 with TRBJ2-1; the D gene is possibly TRBD1 (6 bases). CDR1 and CDR2 (germline): MGHRA, YSYEKL. Trimming shortened V by 4 bases and J by 7 bases, and 20 bases separated the two germline ends. There are 16 residues in the CDR3. The CDR3 bases are TGCGCCAGCAGCCTCATGAGATTGCAGGGGTGGAATGAGCAGTTCTTC. Translation: CASSLMRLQGWNEQFF.

This clone was counted between two and nine times. The gene calls are TRBV30 and TRBJ2-2; D perhaps matches TRBD1 (6 bases). The CDR3 has 14 residues. Trimming pared 7 bases from V and 7 bases from J, leaving 19 bases between. Per the germline V gene, CDR1 is GTSNPN and CDR2 is SVGIG (reference sequence). The CDR3 nucleotides are TGTGCCTCAACCCACGACAGGTTTGGCGGGGAGCTGTTTTTT. This codes for CASTHDRFGGELFF.

This rearrangement joins TRBV19 to TRBJ2-2; tentatively, D is TRBD2 (6 bases). V lost 3 bases, J lost 8 bases, and 22 bases lay in between. Germline V CDR1 and CDR2: LNHDA, SQIVND (reference sequence). There are 17 residues in the CDR3. The CDR3: CASSILVVAAAGGELFF. Written as DNA, the CDR3 is TGTGCCAGTAGTATTTTGGTTGTAGCGGCGGCTGGGGGGGAGCTGTTTTTT.

The CDR3 spells CASSLGSQLAYGYTF. CDR3 DNA: TGTGCCAGCAGCTTAGGAAGCCAGCTAGCCTATGGCTACACCTTC. V gene TRBV7-2 combines with J gene TRBJ1-2, with D unresolved. The germline V and J ends were trimmed by 1 base and 4 bases, with 13 bases remaining between them. Germline lookup yields CDR1 SGHTA and CDR2 FQGNSA. This CDR3 region has 15 residues.

The chain recombines TRBV4-3 with TRBJ2-5, with D perhaps TRBD1 (5 bases). With 0 bases removed from V and 5 bases from J, the gap between germline ends came to 13 bases. CDR3 length: 15 residues. Looked up from germline, CDR1 is LGHNA and CDR2 is YSLEER. CDR3 amino acids: CASSQERQRSETQYF. DNA for the CDR3: TGCGCCAGCAGCCAAGAACGACAGCGTAGTGAGACCCAGTACTTC.

In this sample, this clone turned up a few times. This chain links TRBV5-6 with TRBJ1-5; no definite D call. CDR3 length: 15 amino acids. The ends were cut back, 5 bases at V and 0 bases at J, with 12 bases in the middle. Looked up from germline, CDR1 is SGHDT and CDR2 is YYEEEE. CDR3 DNA: TGTGCCAGCAGTCTGTGGCAGGTTAGCAATCAGCCCCAGCATTTT. Amino acids: CASSLWQVSNQPQHF.

Here the CDR3 DNA reads TGTGCCAGCAGTTTGGGCGGGGTTGGGGCCAACGTCCTGACTTTC. This encodes CASSLGGVGANVLTF. The chain recombines TRBV7-3 with TRBJ2-6; a weak D match, TRBD2 (6 bases). Germline loops: CDR1 SGHTA, CDR2 FQGTGA. Trimming removed 6 bases at V and 3 bases at J, with 12 bases between. The CDR3 is made up of 15 amino acids. The whole variable domain, filled in from reference TRBV7-3 and TRBJ2-6, reads GAGVSQTPSNKVTEKGKYVELRCDPISGHTALYWYRQSLGQGPEFLIYFQGTGAADDSGLPNDRFFAVRPEGSVSTLKIQRTERGDSAVYLCASSLGGVGANVLTFGAGSRLTVL.